What follows are 24 T cell receptor beta chains derived from one specimen sequenced in a study of T cell responses to AZD1222 COVID-19 vaccine. The data were produced by immunoSEQ multiplex PCR, yet TCRdb's version contains in-frame clones alone and is incomplete. The table has around 160,000 clones, around 86% seen once. The material sequenced was peripheral blood, taken on day 0 of MenACWY control vaccination. The receptor set was obtained from an adult in good health.

The chain recombines TRBV27 with TRBJ2-5; 8 bases align to TRBD1. The V segment lost 7 bases and the J segment 2 bases; nucleotides outside the gene matches: 9. From germline, CDR1 is MNHEY and CDR2 SMNVEV (reference sequence). The CDR3 is 15 amino acids. The CDR3 protein is CASKKDRALQETQYF. In DNA, the CDR3 is TGTGCCAGCAAGAAGGACAGGGCGCTACAAGAGACCCAGTACTTC.

This clone was counted a few times. This chain connects TRBV19 to TRBJ2-1; D is unclear. V shed 3 bases and J shed 9 bases, with 18 bases lying between them. The CDR3 consists of 15 residues. Germline V lookup: CDR1 LNHDA, CDR2 SQIVND (reference sequence). The CDR3 spells CASSITRLGGGEQFF. The CDR3 DNA sequence: TGTGCCAGTAGTATTACACGGCTAGGCGGTGGTGAGCAGTTCTTC.

The V and J genes are TRBV7-9 and TRBJ2-1; D ambiguous. The V and J ends lost 4 bases and 4 bases respectively, with 2 bases between them. The CDR3 is 11 residues long. Germline assignment: CDR1 SEHNR and CDR2 FQNEAQ (reference sequence). For the CDR3, the DNA is TGTGCCAGCAGCTATTACAATGAGCAGTTCTTC. It encodes CASSYYNEQFF.

The rearrangement joins TRBV2 to TRBJ2-5, with no clear D. The ends were cut back, 7 bases at V and 5 bases at J, with 8 bases in the middle. The CDR3 is 11 residues long. Germline V gene sequence: CDR1 SNHLY, CDR2 FYNNEI. The CDR3 protein is CASMIAETQYF. The CDR3 DNA follows: TGTGCCAGCATGATCGCGGAGACCCAGTACTTC.

This clone was recorded only once. The rearrangement uses TRBV4-1 and TRBJ1-2, with D tentatively TRBD1 (6 bases). Deletions cut 2 bases from V and 0 bases from J, with 16 bases between. The CDR3 covers 17 residues. Germline V gives CDR1 MGHRA, CDR2 YSYEKL. The CDR3 DNA reads as TGCGCCAGCAGCCAAATATACAGGGATCGGGCTAACTATGGCTACACCTTC. The encoded protein is CASSQIYRDRANYGYTF.

There are a few counts of this clone. The V gene is TRBV30, the J gene TRBJ1-4; TRBD1 might be the D (5 bases). This CDR3 contains 15 residues. CDR1 GTSNPN and CDR2 SVGIG come from the germline V gene (reference sequence). V gave up 1 base and J gave up 1 base, with 10 bases separating them. This CDR3 is CAWSGNRLTNEKLFF. In nucleotides, the CDR3 is TGTGCCTGGAGTGGTAACAGGTTAACTAATGAAAAACTGTTTTTT.

The chain carries TRBV30 and TRBJ2-2; the D gene could be TRBD1 or TRBD2 (5 bases each). Germline loops: CDR1 GTSNPN, CDR2 SVGIG (reference sequence). Trimming removed 0 bases from V and 2 bases from J, with 10 bases in between. The CDR3 is made up of 15 amino acids. CDR3 DNA sequence: TGTGCCTGGAGTGTAGGGGACCGAAACACCGGGGAGCTGTTTTTT. It yields the protein CAWSVGDRNTGELFF.

The rearrangement joins TRBV19 to TRBJ2-1, with 7 bases fitting TRBD2. The CDR3 is 17 residues long. J gave up 8 bases and V 6 bases, and 19 bases lay outside the gene matches. Germline V gene sequence: CDR1 LNHDA, CDR2 SQIVND (reference sequence). CDR3 protein: CASSPISRGGPTYEQFF. CDR3 in DNA: TGTGCCAGTAGCCCCATCAGTCGCGGGGGACCTACATATGAGCAGTTCTTC. Full variable domain (outside the CDR3, taken from reference TRBV19 and TRBJ2-1): DGGITQSPKYLFRKEGQNVTLSCEQNLNHDAMYWYRQDPGQGLRLIYYSQIVNDFQKGDIAEGYSVSREKKESFPLTVTSAQKNPTAFYLCASSPISRGGPTYEQFFGPGTRLTVL.

This chain joins TRBV7-2 and TRBJ2-1; D is possibly TRBD2 (6 bases). The V end was cut by 2 bases, the J end by 7 bases, with 12 bases between. The germline V gene encodes CDR1 SGHTA and CDR2 FQGNSA. The CDR3 spans 14 residues. CDR3 coding DNA: TGTGCCAGCAGCTTATTGACTAGATCGAATGAGCAGTTCTTC. This codes for CASSLLTRSNEQFF. The whole variable domain, remainder taken from reference TRBV7-2 and TRBJ2-1, is GAGVSQSPSNKVTEKGKDVELRCDPISGHTALYWYRQSLGQGLEFLIYFQGNSAPDKSGLPSDRFSAERTGGSVSTLTIQRTQQEDSAVYLCASSLLTRSNEQFFGPGTRLTVL.

In this sample, this clone turned up once. The chain recombines TRBV30 with TRBJ2-2; D may be TRBD2 (5 bases). The V end was cut by 3 bases, the J end by 5 bases, with 10 bases between. The CDR3 is made up of 13 amino acids. CDR1 GTSNPN and CDR2 SVGIG come from the germline V gene (reference sequence). As DNA, the CDR3 is TGTGCCTGGAGGCGAGGAGGTACCGGGGAGCTGTTTTTT. Its protein is CAWRRGGTGELFF.

The chain uses TRBV6-5 and TRBJ1-3; no definite D call. This CDR3 has 15 residues. Trimming cost V 4 bases and J 0 bases, with 10 bases left between them. Germline V CDR1 and CDR2: MNHEY, SVGAGI. Written as DNA, the CDR3 is TGTGCCAGCAGTTTCGGACTGAGCTCTGGAAACACCATATATTTT. Protein: CASSFGLSSGNTIYF.

The chain couples TRBV3-1 (or the pseudogene TRBV3-2) to TRBJ1-1; D is undetermined. The V end lost 1 base, the J end lost 0 bases, and 9 bases lay between the germline ends. Germline V gene data show CDR1 as LGHDT and CDR2 as YNNKEL (reference sequence). The CDR3 totals 15 residues. Here the CDR3 reads CASSQASLMNTEAFF. CDR3 nucleotides: TGTGCCAGCAGCCAAGCCAGTCTCATGAACACTGAAGCTTTCTTT.

The chain couples TRBV3-1 (or the pseudogene TRBV3-2) to TRBJ1-5; D is uncertain. Germline lookup yields CDR1 LGHDT and CDR2 YNNKEL (reference sequence). This CDR3 has 13 amino acids. Trimming cost V 0 bases and J 4 bases, with 4 bases left between them. The DNA of the CDR3 is TGTGCCAGCAGCCAAGATTTTAATCAGCCCCAGCATTTT. This translates into CASSQDFNQPQHF.

The gene calls are TRBV3-1 (or the pseudogene TRBV3-2) and TRBJ1-1, with D hard to call. The germline V gene encodes CDR1 LGHDT and CDR2 YNNKEL (reference sequence). Trimming removed 4 bases at V and 1 base at J, with 19 bases between. The CDR3 spans 17 residues. The CDR3 protein is CASSPPEGWAGNTEAFF. CDR3 DNA sequence: TGTGCCAGCAGCCCCCCGGAAGGGTGGGCGGGGAACACTGAAGCTTTCTTT.

This clone was seen only once. The chain employs TRBV7-3 and TRBJ2-3, with 11 nucleotides matching TRBD1. The CDR3 sequence is 17 residues long. Per germline, CDR1 SGHTA and CDR2 FQGTGA. V gave up 1 base and J gave up 3 bases; unmatched junction bases: 6. As DNA, the CDR3 is TGTGCCAGCAGCTTAAAAGGGACAGGGGGTACTACAGATACGCAGTATTTT. This translates into CASSLKGTGGTTDTQYF.

A few counts support this clone. The chain combines TRBV29-1 with TRBJ1-2, with D unresolved. CDR1 SQVTM and CDR2 ANQGSEA come from the germline V gene. Between the trimmed V and J ends, which lost 4 bases and 5 bases, there was a span of 11 bases. The CDR3 covers 12 residues. As DNA, the CDR3 is TGCAGCGTTGGACCGGTGGGTTATGGCTACACCTTC. Translation: CSVGPVGYGYTF.

V gene TRBV25-1 combines with J gene TRBJ1-1; tentatively, D is TRBD1 (6 bases). V lost 6 bases and J 4 bases, leaving 15 bases between the germline ends. The CDR3 runs 14 residues. The germline V gene encodes CDR1 MGHDK and CDR2 SYGVNS. Written as DNA, the CDR3 is TGTGCCAGCAGGGGGGCGGGTACTTTCACTGAAGCTTTCTTT. Translation: CASRGAGTFTEAFF.

V gene TRBV19 combines with J gene TRBJ2-1, with TRBD2 as a possible D gene (5 bases). Germline V gives CDR1 LNHDA, CDR2 SQIVND (reference sequence). Trimming shortened V by 8 bases and J by 7 bases, and 21 bases separated the two germline ends. The CDR3 is made up of 15 amino acids. CDR3: CASGSTRIEKNEQFF. The CDR3 DNA sequence: TGTGCCAGTGGGAGTACTAGGATCGAGAAGAATGAGCAGTTCTTC.

The rearrangement links TRBV6-1 to TRBJ2-7; maybe TRBD1 (5 bases). The CDR3 has 14 residues. Trimming took off 5 bases at V and 3 bases at J, with 14 bases between the two ends. Germline V gene data show CDR1 as MNHNS and CDR2 as SASEGT. The chain's CDR3 is CASSPPTASYEQYF. The CDR3 DNA is TGTGCCAGCAGTCCCCCGACAGCGAGCTACGAGCAGTACTTC.

The chain combines TRBV5-6 with TRBJ2-4, with D perhaps matching TRBD2 (5 bases). This CDR3 spans 14 amino acids. Germline-derived CDR1 and CDR2 are SGHDT and YYEEEE. The V and J ends lost 0 bases and 7 bases respectively, with 11 bases between them. DNA for the CDR3: TGTGCCAGCAGCTTGGTTAGTACGGGGAACATTCAGTACTTC. Amino acid sequence: CASSLVSTGNIQYF.

The rearrangement joins TRBV10-2 to TRBJ2-5; D ambiguous. CDR1 is WSHSY, CDR2 SAAADI, per germline. The CDR3 loop spans 16 amino acids. Trimming removed 8 bases from V and 5 bases from J, with 24 bases in between. The CDR3 DNA reads TGCGCCAGCCGCCAAGTGGCAATGGGAAAATCGGAGACCCAGTACTTC. It specifies CASRQVAMGKSETQYF.

The chain's CDR3 is CASSPGYTETQYF. Here the CDR3 DNA reads TGCGCCAGCAGTCCCGGTTATACAGAGACCCAGTACTTC. This sequence joins TRBV4-1 and TRBJ2-5; no clear D. This CDR3 is 13 amino acids long. CDR1 is MGHRA, CDR2 YSYEKL, per germline. Trimming left V 6 bases short and J 4 bases short, with 12 bases between.

The genes are TRBV7-9 and TRBJ1-1; D call uncertain. Germline CDR1 reads SEHNR; CDR2 reads FQNEAQ (reference sequence). V was shortened by 5 bases and J by 0 bases, with 10 bases between the two germline ends. This CDR3 spans 14 amino acids. This CDR3 is CASSPQTMNTEAFF. CDR3 sequence (DNA): TGTGCCAGCAGCCCACAAACCATGAACACTGAAGCTTTCTTT. The full variable domain, completed using reference TRBV7-9 and TRBJ1-1, is DTGVSQNPRHKITKRGQNVTFRCDPISEHNRLYWYRQTLGQGPEFLTYFQNEAQLEKSRLLSDRFSAERPKGSFSTLEIQRTEQGDSAMYLCASSPQTMNTEAFFGQGTRLTVV.

A single count supports this clone. This sequence joins TRBV7-8 and TRBJ1-1, with 7 bases matching TRBD1. The CDR3 loop spans 16 amino acids. V trimming: 0 bases; J trimming: 0 bases; junction bases outside the gene matches: 4. Per germline, CDR1 SGHVS and CDR2 FQNEAQ. The CDR3 coding sequence is TGTGCCAGCAGCTTAGCAACAGGGGTACTGAACACTGAAGCTTTCTTT. Protein sequence: CASSLATGVLNTEAFF.